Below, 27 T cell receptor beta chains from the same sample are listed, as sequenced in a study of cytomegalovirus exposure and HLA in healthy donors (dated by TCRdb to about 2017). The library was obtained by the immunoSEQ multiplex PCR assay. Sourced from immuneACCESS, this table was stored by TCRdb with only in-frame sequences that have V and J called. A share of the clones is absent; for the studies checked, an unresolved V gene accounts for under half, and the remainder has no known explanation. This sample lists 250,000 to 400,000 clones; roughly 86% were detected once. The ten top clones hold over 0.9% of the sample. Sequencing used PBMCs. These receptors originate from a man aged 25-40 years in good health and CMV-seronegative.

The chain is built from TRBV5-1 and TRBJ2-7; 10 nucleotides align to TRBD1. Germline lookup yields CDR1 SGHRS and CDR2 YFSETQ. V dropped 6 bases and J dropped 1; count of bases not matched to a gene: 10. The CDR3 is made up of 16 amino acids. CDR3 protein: CASKVDRGRGSYEQYF. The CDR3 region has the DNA TGCGCCAGCAAAGTTGACAGGGGGCGCGGGTCCTACGAGCAGTACTTC.

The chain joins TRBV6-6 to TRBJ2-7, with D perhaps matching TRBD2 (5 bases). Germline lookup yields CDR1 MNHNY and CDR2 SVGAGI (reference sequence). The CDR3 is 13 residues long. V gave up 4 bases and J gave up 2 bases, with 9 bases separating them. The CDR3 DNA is TGTGCCAGCAGTTCCGAGGGAACCTACGAGCAGTACTTC. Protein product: CASSSEGTYEQYF.

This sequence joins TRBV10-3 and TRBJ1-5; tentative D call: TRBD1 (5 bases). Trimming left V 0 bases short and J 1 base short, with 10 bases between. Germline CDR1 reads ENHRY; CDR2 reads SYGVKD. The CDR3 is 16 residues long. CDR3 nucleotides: TGTGCCATCAGTGAGTCCATGCAGGGAAGCAATCAGCCCCAGCATTTT. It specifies CAISESMQGSNQPQHF.

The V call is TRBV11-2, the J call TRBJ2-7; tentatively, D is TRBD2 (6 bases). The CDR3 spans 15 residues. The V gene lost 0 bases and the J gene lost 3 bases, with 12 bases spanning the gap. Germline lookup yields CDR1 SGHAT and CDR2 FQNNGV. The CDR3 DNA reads TGTGCCAGCAGCTTAGAATATCGGGGGAACTACGAGCAGTACTTC. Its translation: CASSLEYRGNYEQYF.

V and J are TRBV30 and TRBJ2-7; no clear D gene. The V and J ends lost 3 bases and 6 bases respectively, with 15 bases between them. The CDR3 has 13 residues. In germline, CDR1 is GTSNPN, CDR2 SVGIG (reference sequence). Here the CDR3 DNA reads TGTGCCTGGAGCCCGGGTCTTATCTCCGAGCAGTACTTC. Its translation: CAWSPGLISEQYF.

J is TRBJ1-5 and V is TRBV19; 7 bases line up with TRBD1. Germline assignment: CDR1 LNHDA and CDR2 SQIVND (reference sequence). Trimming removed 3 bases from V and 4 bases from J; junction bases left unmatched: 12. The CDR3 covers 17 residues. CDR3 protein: CASSIPGTANLNQPQHF. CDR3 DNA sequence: TGTGCCAGTAGTATCCCAGGGACAGCAAACCTTAATCAGCCCCAGCATTTT.

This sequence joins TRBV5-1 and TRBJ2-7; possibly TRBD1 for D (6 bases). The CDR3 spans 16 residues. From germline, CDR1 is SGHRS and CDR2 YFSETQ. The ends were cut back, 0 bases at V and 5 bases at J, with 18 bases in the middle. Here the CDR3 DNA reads TGCGCCAGCAGCTTGGTTGGGGGCGTAGGTCCCCACGAGCAGTACTTC. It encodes CASSLVGGVGPHEQYF.

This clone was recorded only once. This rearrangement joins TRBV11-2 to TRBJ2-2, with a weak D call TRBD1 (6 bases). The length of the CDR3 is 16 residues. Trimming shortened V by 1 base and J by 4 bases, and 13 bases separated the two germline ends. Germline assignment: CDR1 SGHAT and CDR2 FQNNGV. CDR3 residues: CASSLGFGTSTGELFF. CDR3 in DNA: TGTGCCAGCAGCTTAGGGTTTGGGACAAGCACCGGGGAGCTGTTTTTT. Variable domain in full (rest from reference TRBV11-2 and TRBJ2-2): EAGVAQSPRYKIIEKRQSVAFWCNPISGHATLYWYQQILGQGPKLLIQFQNNGVVDDSQLPKDRFSAERLKGVDSTLKIQPAKLEDSAVYLCASSLGFGTSTGELFFGEGSRLTVL.

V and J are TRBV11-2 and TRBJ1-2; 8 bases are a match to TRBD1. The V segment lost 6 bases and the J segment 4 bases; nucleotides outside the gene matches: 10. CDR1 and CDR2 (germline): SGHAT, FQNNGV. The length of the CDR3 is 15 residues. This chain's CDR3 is CASRISFRGLYGYTF. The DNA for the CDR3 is TGTGCCAGCAGGATTAGCTTCAGGGGGCTCTATGGCTACACCTTC.

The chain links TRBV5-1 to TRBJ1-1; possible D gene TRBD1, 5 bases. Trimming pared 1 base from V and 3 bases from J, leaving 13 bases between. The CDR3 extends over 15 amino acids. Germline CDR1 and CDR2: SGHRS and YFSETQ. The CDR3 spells CASSLTRGTYTEAFF. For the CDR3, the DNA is TGCGCCAGCAGCTTGACCCGGGGGACTTACACTGAAGCTTTCTTT.

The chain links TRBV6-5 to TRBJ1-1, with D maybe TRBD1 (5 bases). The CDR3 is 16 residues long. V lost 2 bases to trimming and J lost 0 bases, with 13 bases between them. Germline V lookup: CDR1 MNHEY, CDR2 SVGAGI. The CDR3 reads CASSYGQSFMNTEAFF. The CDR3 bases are TGTGCCAGCAGTTACGGACAAAGTTTTATGAACACTGAAGCTTTCTTT.

CDR3 sequence reads: CAIPGTESPLHF. The CDR3, as DNA: TGTGCCATCCCAGGGACTGAATCACCCCTCCACTTT. The chain combines TRBV2 with TRBJ1-6, with D maybe TRBD1 (5 bases). The germline V gene has CDR1 SNHLY and CDR2 FYNNEI. Trimming pared 10 bases from V and 10 bases from J, leaving 14 bases between. The CDR3 is 12 amino acids.

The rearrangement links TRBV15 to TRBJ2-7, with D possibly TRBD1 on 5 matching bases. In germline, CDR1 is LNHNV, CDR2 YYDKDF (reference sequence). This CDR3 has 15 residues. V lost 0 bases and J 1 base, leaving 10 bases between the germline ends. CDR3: CATSRDRAFSYEQYF. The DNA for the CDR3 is TGTGCCACCAGCAGAGACAGGGCCTTTTCCTACGAGCAGTACTTC.

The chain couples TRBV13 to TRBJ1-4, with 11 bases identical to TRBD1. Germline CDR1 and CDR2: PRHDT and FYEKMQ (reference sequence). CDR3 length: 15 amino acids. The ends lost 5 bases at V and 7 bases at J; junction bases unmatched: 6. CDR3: CASSQDRGRGEKLFF. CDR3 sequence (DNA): TGTGCCAGCAGCCAGGACAGGGGGCGAGGTGAAAAACTGTTTTTT.

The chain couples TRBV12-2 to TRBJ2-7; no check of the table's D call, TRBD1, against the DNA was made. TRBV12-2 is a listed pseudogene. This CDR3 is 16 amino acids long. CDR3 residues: CASRLAPGQGDYEQYF. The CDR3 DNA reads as TGTGCAAGTCGCTTAGCTCCGGGACAGGGGGACTACGAGCAGTACTTC.

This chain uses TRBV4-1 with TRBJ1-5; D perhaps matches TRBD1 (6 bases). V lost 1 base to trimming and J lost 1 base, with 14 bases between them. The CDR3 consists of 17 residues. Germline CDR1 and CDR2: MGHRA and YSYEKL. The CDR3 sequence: CASSQGGKGGSNQPQHF. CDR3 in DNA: TGCGCCAGCAGCCAAGGCGGGAAGGGGGGGAGCAATCAGCCCCAGCATTTT.

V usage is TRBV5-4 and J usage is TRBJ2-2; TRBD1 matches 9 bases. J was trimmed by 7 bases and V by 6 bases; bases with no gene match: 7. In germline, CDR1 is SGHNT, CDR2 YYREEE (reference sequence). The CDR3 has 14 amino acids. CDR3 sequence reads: CASTTQGAGGELFF. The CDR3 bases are TGTGCCAGCACCACACAGGGGGCAGGCGGGGAGCTGTTTTTT.

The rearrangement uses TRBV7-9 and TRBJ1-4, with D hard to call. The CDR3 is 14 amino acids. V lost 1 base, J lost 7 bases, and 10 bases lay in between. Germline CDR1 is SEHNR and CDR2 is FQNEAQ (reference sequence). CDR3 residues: CASSLVSGLEKLFF. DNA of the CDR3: TGTGCCAGCAGCTTAGTGTCAGGCCTTGAAAAACTGTTTTTT. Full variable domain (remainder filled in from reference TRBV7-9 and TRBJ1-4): DTGVSQNPRHKITKRGQNVTFRCDPISEHNRLYWYRQTLGQGPEFLTYFQNEAQLEKSRLLSDRFSAERPKGSFSTLEIQRTEQGDSAMYLCASSLVSGLEKLFFGSGTQLSVL.

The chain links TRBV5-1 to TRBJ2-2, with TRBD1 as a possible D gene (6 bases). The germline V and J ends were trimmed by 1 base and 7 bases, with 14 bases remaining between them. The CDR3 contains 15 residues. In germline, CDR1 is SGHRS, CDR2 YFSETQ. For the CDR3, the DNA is TGCGCCAGCAGCTTGAGGACAGAGGGTGGCGGGGAGCTGTTTTTT. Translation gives CASSLRTEGGGELFF.

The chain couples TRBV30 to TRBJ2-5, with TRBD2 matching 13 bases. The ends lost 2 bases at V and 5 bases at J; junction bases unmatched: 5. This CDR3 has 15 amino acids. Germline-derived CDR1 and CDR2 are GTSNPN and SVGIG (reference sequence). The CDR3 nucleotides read TGTGCCTGGAGTCACACTAGCGGGGGGGCGGAGACCCAGTACTTC. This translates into CAWSHTSGGAETQYF. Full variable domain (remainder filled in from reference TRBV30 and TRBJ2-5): SQTIHQWPATLVQPVGSPLSLECTVEGTSNPNLYWYRQAAGRGLQLLFYSVGIGQISSEVPQNLSASRPQDRQFILSSKKLLLSDSGFYLCAWSHTSGGAETQYFGPGTRLLVL.

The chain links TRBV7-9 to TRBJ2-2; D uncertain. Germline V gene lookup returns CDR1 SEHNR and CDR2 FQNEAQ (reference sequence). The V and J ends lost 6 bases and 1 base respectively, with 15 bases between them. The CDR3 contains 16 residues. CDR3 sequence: CASSTLGQRNTGELFF. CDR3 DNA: TGTGCCAGCAGTACGCTTGGCCAGCGGAACACCGGGGAGCTGTTTTTT.

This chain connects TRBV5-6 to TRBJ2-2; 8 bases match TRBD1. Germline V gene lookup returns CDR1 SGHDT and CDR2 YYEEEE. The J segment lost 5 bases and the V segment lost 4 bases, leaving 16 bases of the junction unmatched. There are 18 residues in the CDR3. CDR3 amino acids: CASSVILTGGVRTGELFF. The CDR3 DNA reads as TGTGCCAGCAGCGTAATACTTACAGGGGGAGTTCGGACCGGGGAGCTGTTTTTT.

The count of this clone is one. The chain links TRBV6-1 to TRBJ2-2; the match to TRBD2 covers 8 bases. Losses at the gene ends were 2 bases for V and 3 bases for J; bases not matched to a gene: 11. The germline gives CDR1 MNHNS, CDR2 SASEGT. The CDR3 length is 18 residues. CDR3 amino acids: CASSELYRGGQDTGELFF. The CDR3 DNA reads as TGTGCCAGCAGTGAACTTTATCGGGGGGGGCAGGACACCGGGGAGCTGTTTTTT.

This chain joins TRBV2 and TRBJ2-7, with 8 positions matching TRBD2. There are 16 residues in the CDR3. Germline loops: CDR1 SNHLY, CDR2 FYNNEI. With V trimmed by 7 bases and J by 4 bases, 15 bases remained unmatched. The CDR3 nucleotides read TGTGCCAGCACCTTATTCACTAGCGGTTTTCAATACGAGCAGTACTTC. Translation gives CASTLFTSGFQYEQYF.

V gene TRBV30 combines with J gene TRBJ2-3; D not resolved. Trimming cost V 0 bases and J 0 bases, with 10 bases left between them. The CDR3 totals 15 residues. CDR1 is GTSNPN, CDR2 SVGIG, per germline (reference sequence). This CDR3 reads CAWSVSRISTDTQYF. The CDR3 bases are TGTGCCTGGAGTGTGTCGCGGATTAGCACAGATACGCAGTATTTT.

The CDR3 nucleotides are TGTGCCAGCAGCTTAGGCGCTAGCGGGGGGACTGAGCAGTTCTTC. Encoded protein: CASSLGASGGTEQFF. This chain connects TRBV7-9 to TRBJ2-1, with 11 positions matching TRBD2. CDR3 length: 15 residues. V gave up 1 base and J gave up 9 bases; unmatched junction bases: 5. Per germline, CDR1 SEHNR and CDR2 FQNEAQ (reference sequence). The complete variable domain, with remaining parts taken from reference TRBV7-9 and TRBJ2-1, reads DTGVSQNPRHKITKRGQNVTFRCDPISEHNRLYWYRQTLGQGPEFLTYFQNEAQLEKSRLLSDRFSAERPKGSFSTLEIQRTEQGDSAMYLCASSLGASGGTEQFFGPGTRLTVL.

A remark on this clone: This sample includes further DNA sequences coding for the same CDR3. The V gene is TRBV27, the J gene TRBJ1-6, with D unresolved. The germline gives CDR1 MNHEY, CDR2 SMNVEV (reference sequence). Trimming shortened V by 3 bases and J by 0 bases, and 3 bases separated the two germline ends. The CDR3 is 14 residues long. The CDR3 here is CASSFSSYNSPLHF. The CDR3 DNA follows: TGTGCCAGCAGTTTCAGCTCCTATAATTCACCCCTCCACTTT.